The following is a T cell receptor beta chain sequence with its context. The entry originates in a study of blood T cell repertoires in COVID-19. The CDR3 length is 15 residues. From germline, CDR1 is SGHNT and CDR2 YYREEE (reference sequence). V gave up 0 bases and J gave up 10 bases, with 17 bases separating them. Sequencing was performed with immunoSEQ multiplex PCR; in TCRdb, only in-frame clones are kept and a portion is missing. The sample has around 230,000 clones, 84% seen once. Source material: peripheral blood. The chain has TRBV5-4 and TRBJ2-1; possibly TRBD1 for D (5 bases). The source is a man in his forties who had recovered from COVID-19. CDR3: CASSLERGQLTEQFF. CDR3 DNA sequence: TGTGCCAGCAGCTTGGAAAGGGGTCAGCTGACCGAGCAGTTCTTC.